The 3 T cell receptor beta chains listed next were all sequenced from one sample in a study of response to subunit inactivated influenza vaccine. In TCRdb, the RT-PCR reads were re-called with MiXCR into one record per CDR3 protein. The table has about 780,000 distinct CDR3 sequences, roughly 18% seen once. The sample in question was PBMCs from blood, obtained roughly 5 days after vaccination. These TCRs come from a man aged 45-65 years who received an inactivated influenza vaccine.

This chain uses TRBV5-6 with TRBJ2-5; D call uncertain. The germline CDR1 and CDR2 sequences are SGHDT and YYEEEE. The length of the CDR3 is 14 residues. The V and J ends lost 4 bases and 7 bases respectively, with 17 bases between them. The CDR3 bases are TGTGCCAGCAGCCTGACGGGCGGCCACGGGACCCAGTACTTC. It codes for CASSLTGGHGTQYF.

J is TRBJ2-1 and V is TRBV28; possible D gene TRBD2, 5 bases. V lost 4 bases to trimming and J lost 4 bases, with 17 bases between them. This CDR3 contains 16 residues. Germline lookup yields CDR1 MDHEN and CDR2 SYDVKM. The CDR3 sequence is CASSSQRRTLYNEQFF. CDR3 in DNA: TGTGCCAGCAGTTCTCAGCGGAGAACCCTTTACAATGAGCAGTTCTTC.

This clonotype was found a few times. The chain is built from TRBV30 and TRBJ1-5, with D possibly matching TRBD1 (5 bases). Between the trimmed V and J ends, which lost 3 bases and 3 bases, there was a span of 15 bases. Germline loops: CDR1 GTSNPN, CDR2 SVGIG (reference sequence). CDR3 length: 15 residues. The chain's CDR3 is CAWRQGSRDNQPQHF. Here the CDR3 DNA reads TGTGCCTGGAGACAAGGGTCCAGGGACAATCAGCCCCAGCATTTT.